Sequencing of this T cell receptor beta chain was carried out in a study of OX40 agonist ivuxolimab in advanced cancers. CDR1 and CDR2 (germline): SGHTA, FQGNSA. The V and J ends lost 6 bases and 4 bases respectively, with 12 bases between them. This CDR3 contains 13 residues. On cycle 4 day 1 and cycle 7 day 1, as well as at baseline, blood was sampled. The assay was immunoSEQ multiplex PCR, and TCRdb's table has in-frame clones only and misses some. In the table there are some 60,000 clones, around nine tenths of which are singletons. The source is an adult with an advanced solid tumor such as melanoma, head and neck, liver or kidney cancer. Sequencing was performed on CD4+ or CD8+ T cells sorted from blood, taken in a trial of the OX40 agonist ivuxolimab. The chain links TRBV7-2 to TRBJ1-2; possible D gene TRBD1, 6 bases. The CDR3 reads CASSRPGAYGYTF. CDR3 nucleotide sequence: TGTGCCAGCAGTCGCCCAGGGGCCTATGGCTACACCTTC. Filled out from reference TRBV7-2 and TRBJ1-2, the complete variable domain reads GAGVSQSPSNKVTEKGKDVELRCDPISGHTALYWYRQSLGQGLEFLIYFQGNSAPDKSGLPSDRFSAERTGGSVSTLTIQRTQQEDSAVYLCASSRPGAYGYTFGSGTRLTVV.